The 26 T cell receptor beta chains presented below share a single source sample, sequenced in a study of blood T cell repertoires in COVID-19. Sequencing was performed with immunoSEQ multiplex PCR; in TCRdb, only in-frame clones are kept and a portion is missing. This table has more than 70,000 clones, about 88% appearing once. Sequencing used peripheral blood. These receptor sequences come from a man aged 55 to 70 with acute or convalescent COVID-19.

This clone showed up just a few times. V gene TRBV30 combines with J gene TRBJ1-1; D is possibly TRBD1 (5 bases). Germline lookup yields CDR1 GTSNPN and CDR2 SVGIG (reference sequence). The V gene lost 5 bases and the J gene lost 1 base, with 14 bases spanning the gap. The CDR3 loop spans 14 amino acids. CDR3 sequence: CAWSVGTANTEAFF. The DNA for the CDR3 is TGTGCCTGGTCAGTCGGGACTGCGAACACTGAAGCTTTCTTT. Combining the CDR3 with reference TRBV30 and TRBJ1-1 gives the whole variable domain SQTIHQWPATLVQPVGSPLSLECTVEGTSNPNLYWYRQAAGRGLQLLFYSVGIGQISSEVPQNLSASRPQDRQFILSSKKLLLSDSGFYLCAWSVGTANTEAFFGQGTRLTVV.

The rearrangement joins TRBV6-5 to TRBJ1-1, with D uncertain. Germline-derived CDR1 and CDR2 are MNHEY and SVGAGI. The CDR3 has 14 amino acids. Trimming removed 8 bases at V and 1 base at J, with 14 bases between. Here the CDR3 DNA reads TGTGCCAGCGCCTTCACTGGTAGGAACACTGAAGCTTTCTTT. This codes for CASAFTGRNTEAFF.

The V and J genes are TRBV23-1 and TRBJ2-3; D is unresolved. TRBV23-1 is an ORF, and what it does is uncertain. The CDR3 contains 11 residues. V was cut by 10 bases and J by 2 bases, with 7 bases left in between. In nucleotides, the CDR3 is TGCGCCACCCAGTACACAGATACGCAGTATTTT. As protein: CATQYTDTQYF.

The gene calls are TRBV3-1 (or the pseudogene TRBV3-2) and TRBJ2-5; D gene unclear. CDR1 and CDR2 from the germline V gene are LGHDT and YNNKEL (reference sequence). The CDR3 contains 13 residues. The V and J ends lost 4 bases and 2 bases respectively, with 8 bases between them. The CDR3 protein is CASSRGLQETQYF. The CDR3 DNA is TGTGCCAGCAGCCGTGGGCTGCAAGAGACCCAGTACTTC.

V and J are TRBV6-5 and TRBJ1-2, with TRBD1 matching over 9 bases. The ends lost 2 bases at V and 5 bases at J; junction bases unmatched: 6. The CDR3 consists of 15 residues. In germline, CDR1 is MNHEY, CDR2 SVGAGI. CDR3: CASSYVTGQGYGYTF. The CDR3 nucleotides read TGTGCCAGCAGTTACGTAACCGGACAGGGGTATGGCTACACCTTC.

This rearrangement joins TRBV10-3 to TRBJ1-1, with D possibly being TRBD1 (5 bases). Germline CDR1 is ENHRY and CDR2 is SYGVKD. V was clipped by 4 bases and J by 2 bases, with 8 bases between them. This CDR3 region has 13 residues. CDR3 in amino acids: CAISGQTNTEAFF. Here the CDR3 DNA reads TGTGCCATCAGTGGACAGACCAACACTGAAGCTTTCTTT.

The V and J genes are TRBV6-5 and TRBJ1-2; D might be TRBD1 (6 bases). This CDR3 has 15 residues. Between the trimmed V and J ends, which lost 5 bases and 2 bases, there was a span of 15 bases. Germline CDR1 reads MNHEY; CDR2 reads SVGAGI. CDR3 DNA: TGTGCCAGCAGTCCGACCGGGACAACCAACTATGGCTACACCTTC. Translated: CASSPTGTTNYGYTF.

This chain joins TRBV10-1 and TRBJ2-3, with 10 nucleotides matching TRBD1. V lost 6 bases and J lost 8; bases outside the gene matches: 8. The CDR3 consists of 14 residues. Germline V gene sequence: CDR1 WNHNN, CDR2 SYGVQD (reference sequence). The CDR3, as DNA: TGCGCCAGCAGGCAAGACAGGGGGCGAGGTACGCAGTATTTT. Protein product: CASRQDRGRGTQYF.

The J gene is TRBJ1-6, the V gene TRBV5-1; TRBD1 is a possible D gene (5 bases). The V end lost 4 bases, the J end lost 6 bases, and 8 bases lay between the germline ends. CDR1 is SGHRS, CDR2 YFSETQ, per germline. The CDR3 contains 13 residues. CDR3 bases: TGCGCCAGCAGCATAGACAGTAATTCACCCCTCCACTTT. This encodes CASSIDSNSPLHF.

This clone has a single count. V gene TRBV19 combines with J gene TRBJ1-2, with D maybe TRBD1 (6 bases). CDR3 size: 14 residues. Trimming pared 10 bases from V and 8 bases from J, leaving 23 bases between. Germline loops: CDR1 LNHDA, CDR2 SQIVND (reference sequence). Here the CDR3 reads CATLQGTGTGGYTF. CDR3 bases: TGTGCCACTCTTCAGGGGACGGGGACCGGAGGCTACACCTTC.

Only one count was recorded for this clone. The genes are TRBV19 and TRBJ2-7; perhaps TRBD1 as D (5 bases). Germline CDR1 is LNHDA and CDR2 is SQIVND (reference sequence). Between the trimmed V and J ends, which lost 6 bases and 4 bases, there was a span of 16 bases. The CDR3 length is 14 residues. CDR3 nucleotides: TGTGCCAGTAGCCCCAGTGACAGACTTTACGAGCAGTACTTC. Amino acids: CASSPSDRLYEQYF.

This clone occurred once. CDR3 in DNA: TGTGCCAGCAGTTCCCGGGGCTACGAGCAGTACTTC. Translation: CASSSRGYEQYF. The rearrangement uses TRBV27 and TRBJ2-7; tentative D call: TRBD2 (5 bases). V gave up 4 bases and J gave up 3 bases, with 7 bases separating them. The CDR3 is made up of 12 amino acids. Germline V lookup: CDR1 MNHEY, CDR2 SMNVEV (reference sequence).

This clone has just a few counts. The CDR3 sequence is CASSRGLAGGQETQYF. DNA for the CDR3: TGTGCCAGCAGCCGTGGCCTGGCGGGAGGACAAGAGACCCAGTACTTC. The V and J genes are TRBV7-6 and TRBJ2-5, with 8 bases that match TRBD2. V lost 5 bases and J lost 2; bases outside the gene matches: 10. This CDR3 contains 16 residues. Germline CDR1 SGHVS, CDR2 FNYEAQ. Based on the CDR3 plus reference TRBV7-6 and TRBJ2-5, the full variable domain is GAGVSQSPRYKVTKRGQDVALRCDPISGHVSLYWYRQALGQGPEFLTYFNYEAQQDKSGLPNDRFSAERPEGSISTLTIQRTEQRDSAMYRCASSRGLAGGQETQYFGPGTRLLVL.

Only a few counts were recorded for this clone. The chain couples TRBV18 to TRBJ2-5; TRBD2 matches 8 bases. Germline V gene lookup returns CDR1 KGHSH and CDR2 LQKENI. With 2 bases clipped from V and 5 bases from J, the junction kept 7 bases outside the gene matches. The CDR3 is 15 residues long. Written as DNA, the CDR3 is TGTGCCAGCTCACCAGTAAGCGGGAGCGGTGAGACCCAGTACTTC. This sequence encodes CASSPVSGSGETQYF.

The count of this clone is one. The genes are TRBV7-8 and TRBJ1-1; D might be TRBD1 (6 bases). Trimming took 6 bases from V and 1 from J, leaving 12 bases between them. This CDR3 spans 14 amino acids. From germline, CDR1 is SGHVS and CDR2 FQNEAQ. The CDR3 nucleotides are TGTGCCAGCAGGGTTCCGGGACAGAACACTGAAGCTTTCTTT. Amino acids: CASRVPGQNTEAFF.

The chain has TRBV3-1 (or the pseudogene TRBV3-2) and TRBJ2-3; 12 bases line up with TRBD1. The CDR3 spans 17 residues. V shed 1 base and J 8 bases; nucleotides not matched to a gene: 10. Germline assignment: CDR1 LGHDT and CDR2 YNNKEL (reference sequence). The CDR3, as DNA: TGTGCCAGCAGCCAAGCGCGCGGGACAGGGGGCGCGGGTACGCAGTATTTT. Its protein is CASSQARGTGGAGTQYF.

J is TRBJ1-1 and V is TRBV5-1, with a weak D call TRBD1 (5 bases). The CDR3 totals 14 residues. Germline lookup yields CDR1 SGHRS and CDR2 YFSETQ. Trimming pared 4 bases from V and 1 base from J, leaving 11 bases between. The CDR3 here is CASSGRQKNTEAFF. Here the CDR3 DNA reads TGCGCCAGCAGCGGAAGACAGAAGAACACTGAAGCTTTCTTT.

The chain uses TRBV5-1 and TRBJ1-5, with 11 positions matching TRBD1. Per germline, CDR1 SGHRS and CDR2 YFSETQ. After removal of 0 bases from V and 7 bases from J, the junction contained 3 bases not matched to a gene. The CDR3 is made up of 15 amino acids. This CDR3 reads CASSLEGQGGQPQHF. The CDR3 bases are TGCGCCAGCAGCTTGGAGGGACAGGGGGGACAGCCCCAGCATTTT.

V and J are TRBV7-2 and TRBJ2-3, with TRBD2 matching over 13 bases. V dropped 1 base and J dropped 3; count of bases not matched to a gene: 7. The CDR3 loop spans 18 amino acids. Germline CDR1 SGHTA, CDR2 FQGNSA. The CDR3 sequence is CASSLGTSGGRGTDTQYF. Written as DNA, the CDR3 is TGTGCCAGCAGCTTAGGGACTAGCGGGGGCCGGGGGACAGATACGCAGTATTTT. Variable domain in full (rest from reference TRBV7-2 and TRBJ2-3): GAGVSQSPSNKVTEKGKDVELRCDPISGHTALYWYRQSLGQGLEFLIYFQGNSAPDKSGLPSDRFSAERTGGSVSTLTIQRTQQEDSAVYLCASSLGTSGGRGTDTQYFGPGTRLTVL.

The V gene is TRBV7-9, the J gene TRBJ2-5; a possible D gene is TRBD2 (5 bases). V lost 7 bases and J lost 5, with 14 bases in between. Germline CDR1 reads SEHNR; CDR2 reads FQNEAQ (reference sequence). The CDR3 totals 13 residues. CDR3 coding DNA: TGTGCCAGCATCCCGGGGTACTCGGAGACCCAGTACTTC. Translating it yields CASIPGYSETQYF. Combining the CDR3 with reference TRBV7-9 and TRBJ2-5 gives the whole variable domain DTGVSQNPRHKITKRGQNVTFRCDPISEHNRLYWYRQTLGQGPEFLTYFQNEAQLEKSRLLSDRFSAERPKGSFSTLEIQRTEQGDSAMYLCASIPGYSETQYFGPGTRLLVL.

This chain connects TRBV27 to TRBJ1-6; D remains ambiguous. CDR1 is MNHEY, CDR2 SMNVEV, per germline (reference sequence). The length of the CDR3 is 15 residues. Trimming shortened V by 7 bases and J by 1 base, and 11 bases separated the two germline ends. This chain's CDR3 is CASNRGISYNSPLHF. The CDR3 nucleotides read TGTGCCAGCAATCGAGGGATTTCCTATAATTCACCCCTCCACTTT.

The chain couples TRBV2 to TRBJ2-1; TRBD2 aligns across 9 bases. CDR1 is SNHLY, CDR2 FYNNEI, per germline. The CDR3 is 17 residues long. V lost 6 bases, J lost 6 bases, and 15 bases stayed unmatched. CDR3 bases: TGTGCCAGCAGGGGAGCGGGACTAGCCGCATCTCCCAATGAGCAGTTCTTC. It is translated as CASRGAGLAASPNEQFF.

The CDR3 sequence: CASSVDASSGEQYF. The DNA for the CDR3 is TGTGCCAGCAGCGTAGACGCTAGCTCCGGCGAGCAGTACTTC. The rearrangement joins TRBV9 to TRBJ2-7, with a tentative D call TRBD2 (5 bases). Per the germline V gene, CDR1 is SGDLS and CDR2 is YYNGEE. Trimming left V 0 bases short and J 6 bases short, with 13 bases between. This CDR3 has 14 residues.

The CDR3 DNA is TGTGCCAGCAGCTACCAGAAACAGGAGCAGTTCTTC. Translated: CASSYQKQEQFF. This sequence joins TRBV11-2 and TRBJ2-1; D gene unclear. The CDR3 extends over 12 amino acids. The V gene's germline CDR1 is SGHAT and CDR2 FQNNGV. V was pared by 4 bases and J by 10 bases, with 11 bases between.

This chain links TRBV7-9 with TRBJ2-3; the match to TRBD2 covers 15 bases. Losses at the gene ends were 5 bases for V and 12 bases for J; bases not matched to a gene: 6. Germline CDR1 reads SEHNR; CDR2 reads FQNEAQ (reference sequence). CDR3 length equals 14 residues. In DNA, the CDR3 is TGTGCCAGCAGCCCGGGACTAGCGGGGGGCCGACAGTATTTT. Its protein product is CASSPGLAGGRQYF.

The chain joins TRBV29-1 to TRBJ2-7; 10 nucleotides agree with TRBD2. CDR1 is SQVTM, CDR2 ANQGSEA, per germline. J was trimmed by 4 bases and V by 7 bases; bases with no gene match: 7. This CDR3 has 13 amino acids. The CDR3 region has the DNA TGCAGCGCTAGCGGGGGAGAAGGGTACGAGCAGTACTTC. It yields the protein CSASGGEGYEQYF.